This entry is about one T cell receptor (beta chain). Its antigen is still unknown. Trimming took 0 bases from V and 7 from J; bases not matched to a gene: 1. The CDR3 runs to 13 residues. The germline gives CDR1 SGHRS, CDR2 YFSETQ. CD4+ T cells from unexposed donors were obtained before the COVID-19 pandemic (2011-2018). CD4+ T cells were isolated from the cells after more than 8 days of culture. This specimen belongs to a study of CD4 T cells in relation to SARS-CoV-2 and coronaviruses. Points from the study as a whole: Pre-pandemic and post-infection samples never came from the same donor.

Only in-frame clones appear in the TCRdb table, and some are missing; sequencing was by immunoSEQ multiplex PCR. The sample lists 25,000 to 30,000 clones, approximately 70% seen once, with about 22% in the top ten. The sample consisted of CD4+ T cells from PBMCs, cultured in vitro. This sequence originates from a human donor in good health. The gene calls are TRBV5-1 and TRBJ1-2; 9 bases line up with TRBD1. DNA of the CDR3: TGCGCCAGCAGCTTGGCGGGACAGGGTGGCTACACCTTC. This translates into CASSLAGQGGYTF.